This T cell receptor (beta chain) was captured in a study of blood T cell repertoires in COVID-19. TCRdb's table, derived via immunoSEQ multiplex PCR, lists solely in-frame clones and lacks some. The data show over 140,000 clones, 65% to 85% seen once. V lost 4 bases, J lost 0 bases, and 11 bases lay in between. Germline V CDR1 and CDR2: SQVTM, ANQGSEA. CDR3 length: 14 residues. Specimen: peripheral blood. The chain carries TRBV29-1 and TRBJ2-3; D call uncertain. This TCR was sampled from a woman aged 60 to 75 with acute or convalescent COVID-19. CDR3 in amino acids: CSVGLAFSTDTQYF. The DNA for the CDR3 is TGCAGCGTTGGATTAGCATTTAGCACAGATACGCAGTATTTT.